What follows are 24 T cell receptor beta chains derived from one specimen sequenced in a study of a mutant IDH1 vaccine in newly diagnosed glioma. Sequencing used immunoSEQ multiplex PCR; TCRdb keeps in-frame clones, though not all of them. Of about 69,000 clones in the sample, roughly 86% were seen once. No antigen has been identified for these receptors. Time point meaning: week 35, safety follow-up. Alongside topical imiquimod, each dose of vaccine comprised 300 ug of mutant IDH1 20-mer peptide. The specimen was PBMCs, collected from a glioma patient whose treatment included an IDH1 peptide vaccine. These receptors were collected from a man aged 25 to 40 with glioma.

As DNA, the CDR3 is TGTGCCAGCTCTCGGCTTAGCTCCTACAATGAGCAGTTCTTC. This encodes CASSRLSSYNEQFF. The chain recombines TRBV2 with TRBJ2-1; D remains unclear. This CDR3 is built from 14 residues. The V gene lost 8 bases and the J gene lost 0 bases, with 11 bases spanning the gap. CDR1 is SNHLY, CDR2 FYNNEI, per germline.

This chain uses TRBV18 with TRBJ2-5; D is possibly TRBD2 (6 bases). The better agreement between TRBJ2-7 and the DNA end casts doubt on the J call. The CDR3 totals 14 residues. Germline V CDR1 and CDR2: KGHSH, LQKENI. The CDR3 loop is CASSQGLTSYEQYF. DNA for the CDR3: TGTGCCAGCTCCCAGGGACTCACGTCCTACGAGCAGTACTTC.

The chain combines TRBV28 with TRBJ2-7; D unresolved. The CDR3 extends over 16 amino acids. The ends were cut back, 4 bases at V and 2 bases at J, with 18 bases in the middle. Germline V gene data show CDR1 as MDHEN and CDR2 as SYDVKM. CDR3 DNA sequence: TGTGCCAGCAGTTCGCCCGGCCAGTCGCCCACCTACGAGCAGTACTTC. This gives the protein CASSSPGQSPTYEQYF. The full variable domain, rest sourced from reference TRBV28 and TRBJ2-7, is DVKVTQSSRYLVKRTGEKVFLECVQDMDHENMFWYRQDPGLGLRLIYFSYDVKMKEKGDIPEGYSVSREKKERFSLILESASTNQTSMYLCASSSPGQSPTYEQYFGPGTRLTVT.

This chain joins TRBV7-2 and TRBJ1-6; unclear D gene. Trimming took 4 bases from V and 6 from J, leaving 13 bases between them. Germline assignment: CDR1 SGHTA and CDR2 FQGNSA. The CDR3 spans 15 residues. The CDR3 sequence is CASSSPGNANSPLHF. The DNA for the CDR3 is TGTGCCAGCAGCTCCCCCGGGAACGCTAATTCACCCCTCCACTTT.

This clone was detected only once. This chain links TRBV28 with TRBJ1-4; D unclear. The CDR3 has 11 amino acids. Germline CDR1 MDHEN, CDR2 SYDVKM. Trimming cost V 9 bases and J 8 bases, with 10 bases left between them. The CDR3 nucleotides are TGTGCCAGTACAGAAAGGGAAAAACTGTTTTTT. Translated: CASTEREKLFF.

This clone was picked up one time. This sequence joins TRBV2 and TRBJ2-5, with 9 bases fitting TRBD2. Germline V gene lookup returns CDR1 SNHLY and CDR2 FYNNEI. V dropped 5 bases and J dropped 5; count of bases not matched to a gene: 15. The CDR3 is 17 residues long. In DNA form, the CDR3 reads TGTGCCAGCAGTTTTACCTCTAGCGGGATACTCCAGGAGACCCAGTACTTC. Translated, it gives CASSFTSSGILQETQYF. Using reference TRBV2 and TRBJ2-5 for the parts outside the CDR3, the full variable domain is EPEVTQTPSHQVTQMGQEVILRCVPISNHLYFYWYRQILGQKVEFLVSFYNNEISEKSEIFDDQFSVERPDGSNFTLKIRSTKLEDSAMYFCASSFTSSGILQETQYFGPGTRLLVL.

The chain is built from TRBV5-4 and TRBJ2-7; D is unresolved. Germline assignment: CDR1 SGHNT and CDR2 YYREEE (reference sequence). The V gene lost 5 bases and the J gene lost 7 bases, with 16 bases spanning the gap. The CDR3 is made up of 13 amino acids. The DNA for the CDR3 is TGTGCCAGCAGTTCGGGCCCCCTCGTTGAGCAGTACTTC. Translating it yields CASSSGPLVEQYF.

V is TRBV2 and J is TRBJ2-6; 8 positions agree with TRBD2. CDR1 and CDR2 from the germline V gene are SNHLY and FYNNEI. CDR3 length: 16 residues. The V segment lost 7 bases and the J segment 4 bases; nucleotides outside the gene matches: 9. The CDR3 here is CASTERGPNGANVLTF. The DNA for the CDR3 is TGTGCCAGCACCGAGCGGGGGCCCAACGGGGCCAACGTCCTGACTTTC.

This chain connects TRBV6-1 to TRBJ2-7; 7 positions agree with TRBD1. The junction had 5 bases not matched to a gene; V was cut back by 5 bases and J by 4 bases. From germline, CDR1 is MNHNS and CDR2 SASEGT. This CDR3 comprises 13 residues. CDR3 sequence reads: CASSRGQAYEQYF. The CDR3 nucleotides are TGTGCCAGCAGTCGAGGACAGGCTTACGAGCAGTACTTC.

The gene calls are TRBV27 and TRBJ1-2; 8 nucleotides agree with TRBD1. Germline V CDR1 and CDR2: MNHEY, SMNVEV (reference sequence). This CDR3 contains 11 residues. The ends lost 8 bases at V and 6 bases at J; junction bases unmatched: 2. CDR3 residues: CASGQGHGYTF. Written as DNA, the CDR3 is TGTGCCAGCGGACAGGGCCATGGCTACACCTTC.

The CDR3 loop is CASSGRTGGHNEQFF. CDR3 nucleotide sequence: TGTGCCAGCAGCGGGAGGACAGGGGGGCACAATGAGCAGTTCTTC. The J gene is TRBJ2-1, the V gene TRBV9; the match to TRBD1 covers 10 bases. V was pared by 3 bases and J by 5 bases, with 5 bases of the junction left unmatched. This CDR3 contains 15 residues. Germline assignment: CDR1 SGDLS and CDR2 YYNGEE.

The V and J genes are TRBV28 and TRBJ1-6; 10 bases fit TRBD1. The length of the CDR3 is 14 residues. From germline, CDR1 is MDHEN and CDR2 SYDVKM. J was trimmed by 8 bases and V by 6 bases; bases with no gene match: 4. The chain's CDR3 is CASSTGTGDSPLHF. The CDR3, as DNA: TGTGCCAGCAGCACCGGGACAGGGGATTCACCCCTCCACTTT. Variable domain in full (rest from reference TRBV28 and TRBJ1-6): DVKVTQSSRYLVKRTGEKVFLECVQDMDHENMFWYRQDPGLGLRLIYFSYDVKMKEKGDIPEGYSVSREKKERFSLILESASTNQTSMYLCASSTGTGDSPLHFGNGTRLTVT.

This sequence joins TRBV29-1 and TRBJ1-2; TRBD1 is a possible D gene (5 bases). The CDR3 sequence is 13 residues long. Trimming stripped 6 bases from V and 6 bases from J, with 17 bases between. Germline V gene lookup returns CDR1 SQVTM and CDR2 ANQGSEA. DNA of the CDR3: TGCAGCGTACACCCAGGGTCCTTGGATGGCTACACCTTC. Its protein is CSVHPGSLDGYTF.

The chain employs TRBV7-2 and TRBJ1-4; D remains ambiguous. V was trimmed by 2 bases and J by 7 bases, leaving 11 bases between them. The CDR3 has 14 amino acids. The germline CDR1 and CDR2 sequences are SGHTA and FQGNSA. The CDR3 region has the DNA TGTGCCAGCAGCTTAAACCAGATGGGTGAAAAACTGTTTTTT. Amino acid sequence: CASSLNQMGEKLFF.

This chain uses TRBV19 with TRBJ1-2; maybe TRBD1 (5 bases). CDR3 length: 15 amino acids. Trimming took off 1 base at V and 0 bases at J, with 9 bases between the two ends. Germline CDR1 is LNHDA and CDR2 is SQIVND (reference sequence). The CDR3 DNA follows: TGTGCCAGTAGTATAGGTGCGGGGCCTAACTATGGCTACACCTTC. This sequence encodes CASSIGAGPNYGYTF.

This clone has more than one count but fewer than ten. The chain has TRBV10-2 and TRBJ2-1; TRBD1 matches at 8 bases. J was trimmed by 10 bases and V by 2 bases; bases with no gene match: 1. This CDR3 spans 12 amino acids. Germline V gives CDR1 WSHSY, CDR2 SAAADI. This CDR3 is CASSERDREQFF. CDR3 nucleotide sequence: TGCGCCAGCAGTGAGCGGGACAGGGAGCAGTTCTTC.

CDR3 in amino acids: CASVRGTGGGNEQFF. The CDR3, as DNA: TGTGCCAGCGTAAGAGGGACAGGCGGAGGAAATGAGCAGTTCTTC. The V call is TRBV6-1, the J call TRBJ2-1; TRBD1 agrees at 8 bases. The CDR3 consists of 15 residues. J gave up 7 bases and V 8 bases, and 13 bases lay outside the gene matches. Looked up from germline, CDR1 is MNHNS and CDR2 is SASEGT.

The sample holds one count of this clone. The rearrangement links TRBV28 to TRBJ2-1; the D is unclear. The CDR3 is 13 residues long. The germline V gene has CDR1 MDHEN and CDR2 SYDVKM. Trimming took 3 bases from V and 10 from J, leaving 13 bases between them. The CDR3 nucleotides read TGTGCCAGCAGTTTCCAGGAGAAGGCCGAGCAGTTCTTC. The encoded protein is CASSFQEKAEQFF.

The rearrangement joins TRBV6-6 to TRBJ1-1; no definite D call. CDR1 and CDR2 (germline): MNHNY, SVGAGI (reference sequence). V lost 2 bases and J lost 1, with 5 bases in between. The CDR3 spans 13 residues. The CDR3 DNA follows: TGTGCCAGCAGTTACGGATCGAACACTGAAGCTTTCTTT. The encoded protein is CASSYGSNTEAFF.

The chain has TRBV27 and TRBJ2-3; 7 bases are a match to TRBD1. Germline V lookup: CDR1 MNHEY, CDR2 SMNVEV (reference sequence). The CDR3 totals 14 residues. The ends lost 2 bases at V and 4 bases at J; junction bases unmatched: 3. CDR3 protein: CASSLGQGADTQYF. The CDR3 DNA follows: TGTGCCAGCAGTTTAGGCCAGGGGGCAGATACGCAGTATTTT.

The chain recombines TRBV2 with TRBJ2-3; D perhaps matches TRBD2 (6 bases). The germline V and J ends were trimmed by 8 bases and 4 bases, with 16 bases remaining between them. In germline, CDR1 is SNHLY, CDR2 FYNNEI. CDR3 length: 14 residues. The CDR3 DNA sequence: TGTGCCAGCCGTGGAGGGAAGGGCTCAGATACGCAGTATTTT. Translation gives CASRGGKGSDTQYF.

This clone was recorded only once. This chain joins TRBV4-2 and TRBJ2-7, with D perhaps TRBD1 (6 bases). This CDR3 comprises 14 residues. V shed 4 bases and J shed 5 bases, with 15 bases lying between them. Germline V gene data show CDR1 as LGHNA and CDR2 as YNFKEQ. The CDR3 DNA follows: TGTGCCAGCAGCCTACAACAGGGTTTACACGAGCAGTACTTC. It yields the protein CASSLQQGLHEQYF.

This clone was recorded a few times. V is TRBV7-9 and J is TRBJ2-2; 8 bases are shared with TRBD1. The germline gives CDR1 SEHNR, CDR2 FQNEAQ (reference sequence). Losses at the gene ends were 5 bases for V and 0 bases for J; bases not matched to a gene: 2. The CDR3 totals 15 residues. The CDR3 DNA sequence: TGTGCCAGCAGCGAACAGGGGGCGAACACCGGGGAGCTGTTTTTT. This gives the protein CASSEQGANTGELFF.

This clone was picked up one time. The chain couples TRBV9 to TRBJ1-2; 9 bases are shared with TRBD1. Per the germline V gene, CDR1 is SGDLS and CDR2 is YYNGEE. J lost 2 bases, V lost 3 bases, and 8 bases had no gene match. The CDR3 consists of 16 residues. The DNA for the CDR3 is TGTGCCAGCAGCGGAGAGACAGGGGGAAGGAACTATGGCTACACCTTC. This encodes CASSGETGGRNYGYTF. The variable domain in full, with the rest retrieved from reference TRBV9 and TRBJ1-2, is DSGVTQTPKHLITATGQRVTLRCSPRSGDLSVYWYQQSLDQGLQFLIQYYNGEERAKGNILERFSAQQFPDLHSELNLSSLELGDSALYFCASSGETGGRNYGYTFGSGTRLTVV.